This entry lists 24 T cell receptor beta chains sequenced from one sample in a study of OX40 agonist ivuxolimab in advanced cancers. Assay used: immunoSEQ multiplex PCR; TCRdb lists only in-frame clones, some missing. This table has around 59,000 clones, about 89% appearing once. This material consisted of CD4+ or CD8+ T cells sorted from blood, taken in a trial of the OX40 agonist ivuxolimab. The source of these receptors is an adult with an advanced solid tumor such as melanoma, head and neck, liver or kidney cancer.

The rearrangement uses TRBV5-5 and TRBJ2-1; D is perhaps TRBD2 (5 bases). CDR3 length: 17 residues. CDR1 and CDR2 from the germline V gene are SGHKS and YYEKEE (reference sequence). Trimming removed 0 bases from V and 0 bases from J, with 13 bases in between. CDR3 loop: CASSLAGPGFSYNEQFF. The CDR3 DNA reads as TGTGCCAGCAGCTTGGCCGGTCCGGGGTTCTCCTACAATGAGCAGTTCTTC.

V is TRBV10-3 and J is TRBJ2-2, with D perhaps being TRBD1 or TRBD2 (5 bases each). V was cut by 6 bases and J by 4 bases, with 21 bases left in between. Germline lookup yields CDR1 ENHRY and CDR2 SYGVKD. This CDR3 region has 17 residues. CDR3 in DNA: TGTGCCATCAGACTCCCGCTTCCGGGACCTCTCACCGGGGAGCTGTTTTTT. Translation gives CAIRLPLPGPLTGELFF.

This chain connects TRBV6-5 to TRBJ1-1; D remains unclear. Trimming took 6 bases from V and 0 from J, leaving 8 bases between them. In germline, CDR1 is MNHEY, CDR2 SVGAGI. This CDR3 is built from 13 residues. CDR3 in amino acids: CASRLDLNTEAFF. The CDR3 region has the DNA TGTGCCAGCAGGCTGGACCTGAACACTGAAGCTTTCTTT.

The count of this clone is one. This chain connects TRBV9 to TRBJ2-6; no definite D call. The CDR3 consists of 16 residues. The germline V gene encodes CDR1 SGDLS and CDR2 YYNGEE. V was shortened by 4 bases and J by 0 bases, with 11 bases between the two germline ends. The CDR3, as DNA: TGTGCCAGCAGCATTAACAGACACTCTGGGGCCAACGTCCTGACTTTC. This codes for CASSINRHSGANVLTF.

The chain uses TRBV7-9 and TRBJ2-5; the D gene is possibly TRBD2 (6 bases). V was shortened by 5 bases and J by 5 bases, with 18 bases between the two germline ends. CDR3 size: 15 residues. Germline CDR1 is SEHNR and CDR2 is FQNEAQ (reference sequence). The CDR3 reads CASSGVLGLAETQYF. The CDR3 region has the DNA TGTGCCAGCAGCGGCGTCTTGGGGCTAGCGGAGACCCAGTACTTC. The entire variable domain, with the rest obtained from reference TRBV7-9 and TRBJ2-5, is as follows: DTGVSQNPRHKITKRGQNVTFRCDPISEHNRLYWYRQTLGQGPEFLTYFQNEAQLEKSRLLSDRFSAERPKGSFSTLEIQRTEQGDSAMYLCASSGVLGLAETQYFGPGTRLLVL.

The chain uses TRBV4-1 and TRBJ2-1; weak D call: TRBD2 (6 bases). The CDR3 length is 15 residues. Germline V gene lookup returns CDR1 MGHRA and CDR2 YSYEKL. Trimming left V 0 bases short and J 10 bases short, with 16 bases between. The CDR3 DNA reads TGCGCCAGCAGCCAAGACGGGGGAAGGACAAAGGAGCAGTTCTTC. It is translated as CASSQDGGRTKEQFF.

The chain combines TRBV29-1 with TRBJ1-2; D gene unclear. V dropped 5 bases and J dropped 8 bases, with 15 bases sitting between them. The CDR3 contains 12 residues. CDR1 SQVTM and CDR2 ANQGSEA come from the germline V gene. This CDR3 reads CSVKLGLRGYTF. CDR3 sequence (DNA): TGCAGCGTTAAACTCGGGCTAAGGGGCTACACCTTC.

The V gene is TRBV28, the J gene TRBJ2-7; 9 nucleotides agree with TRBD1. This CDR3 region has 13 residues. Per the germline V gene, CDR1 is MDHEN and CDR2 is SYDVKM. With V trimmed by 8 bases and J by 2 bases, 4 bases remained unmatched. CDR3 DNA: TGTGCCAGCGGGGACAGGGCCCCCTACGAGCAGTACTTC. It translates to CASGDRAPYEQYF.

The genes are TRBV4-3 and TRBJ1-2, with 10 bases aligning to TRBD1. Germline V gene data show CDR1 as LGHNA and CDR2 as YSLEER. V dropped 0 bases and J dropped 6; count of bases not matched to a gene: 19. The CDR3 is 20 residues long. The CDR3: CASSQDIARTGDRGRDGYTF. CDR3 sequence (DNA): TGCGCCAGCAGCCAAGATATCGCACGGACGGGGGACAGGGGAAGAGATGGCTACACCTTC.

Comment on this clone: This sequence may be a read error, since a much larger clone differs from it by one base. This chain uses TRBV28 with TRBJ1-1; D ambiguous. The V and J ends lost 1 base and 4 bases respectively, with 4 bases between them. The CDR3 runs to 12 residues. From germline, CDR1 is MDHEN and CDR2 SYDVKM. DNA for the CDR3: TGTGCCAGCAGTTTATCCCGCACTGAAGCTTTCTTT. It translates to CASSLSRTEAFF.

The V and J genes are TRBV28 and TRBJ2-5; 7 bases are shared with TRBD2. V gave up 3 bases and J gave up 4 bases; unmatched junction bases: 8. Germline assignment: CDR1 MDHEN and CDR2 SYDVKM. The CDR3 extends over 15 amino acids. CDR3 sequence (DNA): TGTGCCAGCAGTTTGGGACTATCCTCACGAGAGACCCAGTACTTC. Translation gives CASSLGLSSRETQYF.

This chain uses TRBV28 with TRBJ2-7, with TRBD2 matching 8 bases. With 2 bases clipped from V and 2 bases from J, the junction kept 2 bases outside the gene matches. The CDR3 extends over 14 amino acids. Per the germline V gene, CDR1 is MDHEN and CDR2 is SYDVKM. The chain's CDR3 is CASSLGAGAYEQYV. For the CDR3, the DNA is TGTGCCAGCAGTTTAGGAGCGGGGGCCTACGAGCAGTACGTC.

This chain uses TRBV30 with TRBJ1-2; 7 nucleotides line up with TRBD1. V shed 7 bases, J shed 6 bases, and the junction held 5 bases outside the gene matches. Germline V CDR1 and CDR2: GTSNPN, SVGIG (reference sequence). The CDR3 has 11 amino acids. This CDR3 is CASDRADGYTF. The CDR3 DNA sequence: TGTGCCTCAGACAGGGCGGATGGCTACACCTTC.

The chain uses TRBV6-1 and TRBJ1-1; D is perhaps TRBD1 (6 bases). This CDR3 region has 14 residues. Germline V gives CDR1 MNHNS, CDR2 SASEGT. With 2 bases removed from V and 5 bases from J, the gap between germline ends came to 12 bases. The CDR3, as DNA: TGTGCCAGCAGTGAAACAGGGTTGGGAACTGAAGCTTTCTTT. It is translated as CASSETGLGTEAFF.

The chain couples TRBV7-3 to TRBJ2-1; D is unresolved. Germline CDR1 and CDR2: SGHTA and FQGTGA. Trimming removed 2 bases at V and 1 base at J, with 9 bases between. The CDR3 loop spans 15 amino acids. CDR3 coding DNA: TGTGCCAGCAGCTTACATGGGTCGTCCTACAATGAGCAGTTCTTC. It is translated as CASSLHGSSYNEQFF. Drawing the rest from reference TRBV7-3 and TRBJ2-1, the complete variable domain is GAGVSQTPSNKVTEKGKYVELRCDPISGHTALYWYRQSLGQGPEFLIYFQGTGAADDSGLPNDRFFAVRPEGSVSTLKIQRTERGDSAVYLCASSLHGSSYNEQFFGPGTRLTVL.

The V gene is TRBV27, the J gene TRBJ2-1, with 7 bases matching TRBD2. The length of the CDR3 is 13 residues. V lost 11 bases, J lost 8 bases, and 12 bases stayed unmatched. Germline CDR1 and CDR2: MNHEY and SMNVEV (reference sequence). CDR3 nucleotides: TGTGCCGCTGCGAGCGGGAAAAGCGATGAGCAGTTCTTC. It encodes CAAASGKSDEQFF.

This chain uses TRBV10-3 with TRBJ1-5; the D is unclear. V was pared by 0 bases and J by 5 bases, with 8 bases between. The V gene's germline CDR1 is ENHRY and CDR2 SYGVKD. The CDR3 has 14 residues. This chain's CDR3 is CAISESARDQPQHF. CDR3 DNA: TGTGCCATCAGTGAGTCAGCAAGGGATCAGCCCCAGCATTTT.

V and J are TRBV4-1 and TRBJ2-7; no clear D gene. There are 14 residues in the CDR3. Between the trimmed V and J ends, which lost 1 base and 2 bases, there was a span of 9 bases. Per the germline V gene, CDR1 is MGHRA and CDR2 is YSYEKL. CDR3 in DNA: TGCGCCAGCAGCCAAGGCCACACTGCCTACGAGCAGTACTTC. Its translation: CASSQGHTAYEQYF.

The gene calls are TRBV6-5 and TRBJ2-2, with TRBD1 matching over 8 bases. V dropped 6 bases and J dropped 11; count of bases not matched to a gene: 5. The CDR3 runs to 12 residues. Germline V CDR1 and CDR2: MNHEY, SVGAGI. In nucleotides, the CDR3 is TGTGCCAGCAGCCCAGGGACAGGCGAGCTGTTTTTT. Translated: CASSPGTGELFF.

The genes are TRBV6-1 and TRBJ2-2; D possibly corresponds to TRBD2 (5 bases). The germline CDR1 and CDR2 sequences are MNHNS and SASEGT. This CDR3 spans 11 amino acids. The V gene lost 5 bases and the J gene lost 8 bases, with 6 bases spanning the gap. The CDR3: CASSIAGELFF. The CDR3 bases are TGTGCCAGCAGTATAGCGGGGGAGCTGTTTTTT.

CDR3 bases: TGTGCCAGCTCACCACAGCAGGGACGGCCCGATGGCTACACCTTC. This translates into CASSPQQGRPDGYTF. The J gene is TRBJ1-2, the V gene TRBV18; TRBD1 might be the D (5 bases). The CDR3 covers 15 residues. Trimming shortened V by 1 base and J by 6 bases, and 15 bases separated the two germline ends. Germline lookup yields CDR1 KGHSH and CDR2 LQKENI.

The chain is built from TRBV6-5 and TRBJ2-1, with 7 nucleotides matching TRBD2. Germline V gene sequence: CDR1 MNHEY, CDR2 SVGAGI. The CDR3 loop spans 13 amino acids. J gave up 3 bases and V 11 bases, and 7 bases lay outside the gene matches. CDR3 coding DNA: TGTGCCGCCAGTGGCGGGAGCTACAATGAGCAGTTCTTC. This sequence encodes CAASGGSYNEQFF.

This clone has only one observation. The V call is TRBV29-1, the J call TRBJ2-1, with D possibly being TRBD1 (6 bases). V was cut by 2 bases and J by 7 bases, with 12 bases left in between. The CDR3 consists of 13 residues. Germline V gene sequence: CDR1 SQVTM, CDR2 ANQGSEA. The CDR3 sequence: CSVENRVGNEQFF. The CDR3 bases are TGCAGCGTTGAAAACAGGGTAGGGAATGAGCAGTTCTTC.

The rearrangement joins TRBV7-9 to TRBJ1-2, with D possibly matching TRBD1 (5 bases). This CDR3 is 15 amino acids long. From germline, CDR1 is SEHNR and CDR2 FQNEAQ (reference sequence). Trimming cost V 5 bases and J 4 bases, with 17 bases left between them. The CDR3 is CASSMAQGLGYGYTF. CDR3 nucleotides: TGTGCCAGCAGCATGGCTCAGGGCCTTGGCTATGGCTACACCTTC.